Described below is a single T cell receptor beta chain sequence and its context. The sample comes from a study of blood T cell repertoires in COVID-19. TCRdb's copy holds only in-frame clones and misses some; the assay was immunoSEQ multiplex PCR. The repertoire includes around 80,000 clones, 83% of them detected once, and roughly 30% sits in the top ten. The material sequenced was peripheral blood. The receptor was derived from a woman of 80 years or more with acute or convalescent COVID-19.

The CDR3 region has the DNA TGTGCCAGCAGCTTATTGTCTGGACCAGAGGGCACTGAAGCTTTCTTT. Translation gives CASSLLSGPEGTEAFF. The V call is TRBV7-9, the J call TRBJ1-1; D uncertain. V gave up 2 bases and J gave up 4 bases, with 17 bases separating them. This CDR3 contains 16 residues. Germline V CDR1 and CDR2: SEHNR, FQNEAQ (reference sequence).